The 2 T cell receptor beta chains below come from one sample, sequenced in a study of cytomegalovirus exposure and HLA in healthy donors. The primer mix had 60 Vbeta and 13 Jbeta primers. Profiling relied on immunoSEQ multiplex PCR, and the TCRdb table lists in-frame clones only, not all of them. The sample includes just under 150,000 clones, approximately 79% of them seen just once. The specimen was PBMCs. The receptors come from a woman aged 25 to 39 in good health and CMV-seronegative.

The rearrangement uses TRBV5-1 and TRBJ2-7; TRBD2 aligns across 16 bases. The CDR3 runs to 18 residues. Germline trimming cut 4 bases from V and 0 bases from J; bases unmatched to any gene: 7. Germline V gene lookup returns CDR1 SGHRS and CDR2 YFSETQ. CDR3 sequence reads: CASSILGTSGGDSYEQYF. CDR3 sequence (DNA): TGCGCCAGCAGCATACTTGGGACTAGCGGGGGGGACTCCTACGAGCAGTACTTC.

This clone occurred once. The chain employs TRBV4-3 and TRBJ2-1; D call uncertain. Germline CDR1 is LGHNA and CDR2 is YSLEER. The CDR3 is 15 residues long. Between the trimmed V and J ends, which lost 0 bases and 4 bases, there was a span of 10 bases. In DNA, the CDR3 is TGCGCCAGCAGCCAAGATCCGGCTAGTTACAATGAGCAGTTCTTC. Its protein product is CASSQDPASYNEQFF.